This T cell receptor beta chain stems from a study of blood T cell repertoires in COVID-19. Background on the study: Nucleic acid was either cDNA or gDNA, and it came from T cells, B-cell-depleted T cells, or PBMCs.

Germline CDR1 and CDR2: MDHEN and SYDVKM. The CDR3 is 16 residues long. Trimming left V 4 bases short and J 2 bases short, with 18 bases between. Only in-frame clones appear in the TCRdb table, and some are missing; sequencing was by immunoSEQ multiplex PCR. The sample lists about 210,000 clones, over 70% seen once, with about 8.1% in the top ten. The receptor comes from a woman in her 50s with acute or convalescent COVID-19. Sequenced sample: peripheral blood. V is TRBV28 and J is TRBJ2-7; a possible D gene is TRBD1 (7 bases). The CDR3 here is CASSSGGSPATYEQYF. In DNA form, the CDR3 reads TGTGCCAGCAGTTCAGGGGGGTCCCCCGCTACCTACGAGCAGTACTTC.